This TCR beta chain is from a study of T-cell memory formation after mild COVID-19. The CDR3 is made up of 15 amino acids. V was trimmed by 3 bases and J by 1 base, leaving 8 bases between them. The V gene's germline CDR1 is KGHDR and CDR2 SFDVKD. The table lists this clonotype with a few counts. No antigen is known for it. 5'RACE primed at constant segments yielded TCR alpha and TCR beta cDNA libraries bearing sample barcodes and UMIs. Each CDR3 protein is one row after TCRdb ran MiXCR on the 5' RACE reads. Here the sample spans hundreds of thousands of distinct CDR3 sequences, 15% to 20% being singletons. Study results and caveats: Confirmation was lacking for SARS-CoV-2 specificity of second-wave clones that peaked on day 37. Mainly in CM and EM were contracting CD4+ clones; CD8+ were in EMRA. Pre-infection memory already had some responding clones, implying cross-reactive memory joined.

The receptor's source is a man aged 18 to 30 who had mild COVID-19 (a few samples of this study predate the infection). Cell type and time point are not known. The specimen was PBMCs or a T cell subset sorted from them (not recorded which). V usage is TRBV24-1 and J usage is TRBJ2-2, with TRBD2 as a possible D gene (5 bases). The CDR3 reads CATSDAGRNTGELFF. The CDR3 nucleotides read TGTGCCACCAGTGATGCTGGGAGGAACACCGGGGAGCTGTTTTTT.